This TCR beta chain appears in the sequencing data of a study of blood T cells in healthy people across ages. Study results and caveats: Donor CMV infection status was unknown, possibly confounding age-related changes in expanded clonotypes.

Sample-barcoded 5' priming and a J-beta primer mix drove a second PCR of 7 to 11 cycles. TCRdb recomputed calls from the 5' RACE reads with MiXCR, one row per CDR3 protein. This table has roughly 800,000 distinct CDR3 sequences, about 25% appearing once. As to this clonotype: The target antigen is unknown.

The V gene's germline CDR1 is MDHEN and CDR2 SYDVKM. The CDR3 is 15 residues long. The V gene lost 6 bases and the J gene lost 4 bases, with 15 bases spanning the gap. The same data also went into a second study, on T cells of mothers and their children. That investigation notes: Mothers and children who were related shared slightly more overlap than unrelated pairs, but not significantly more.

The sequence came from a boy aged 5-17 years in good health. The sequenced material came from blood. V usage is TRBV28 and J usage is TRBJ2-2; D tentatively reads TRBD1 or TRBD2 (7 bases each). CDR3 in amino acids: CASRSGTAFTGELFF. CDR3 in DNA: TGTGCCAGCAGAAGCGGGACAGCCTTCACCGGGGAGCTGTTTTTT.